The 10 T cell receptor beta chains listed next were all sequenced from one sample in a study of blood T cell repertoires in COVID-19. Some clones are missing from TCRdb's copy, which holds only in-frame ones; the method was immunoSEQ multiplex PCR. The table records around 200,000 clones, 70% to 90% of them present only once. The sample was PBMCs or T cells enriched from blood (not recorded which). The receptors come from a woman between 40 and 50 years old with acute COVID-19.

This clone was seen a few times. The chain couples TRBV29-1 to TRBJ2-3; TRBD2 matches at 13 bases. This CDR3 spans 14 amino acids. Per the germline V gene, CDR1 is SQVTM and CDR2 is ANQGSEA. V shed 6 bases and J 4 bases; nucleotides not matched to a gene: 4. The CDR3 sequence is CSVRLAGGADTQYF. As DNA, the CDR3 is TGCAGCGTGAGACTAGCGGGAGGCGCAGATACGCAGTATTTT.

The V and J genes are TRBV9 and TRBJ2-7; possible D gene TRBD1, 5 bases. Germline V CDR1 and CDR2: SGDLS, YYNGEE. The CDR3 spans 15 residues. V was shortened by 3 bases and J by 6 bases, with 19 bases between the two germline ends. Here the CDR3 reads CASSEGQLVAGEQYF. The CDR3 bases are TGTGCCAGCAGCGAGGGGCAGTTGGTCGCCGGCGAGCAGTACTTC. The full variable domain, its missing parts supplied by reference TRBV9 and TRBJ2-7, is DSGVTQTPKHLITATGQRVTLRCSPRSGDLSVYWYQQSLDQGLQFLIQYYNGEERAKGNILERFSAQQFPDLHSELNLSSLELGDSALYFCASSEGQLVAGEQYFGPGTRLTVT.

V usage is TRBV19 and J usage is TRBJ2-7, with 11 bases fitting TRBD1. The CDR3 consists of 16 residues. The germline gives CDR1 LNHDA, CDR2 SQIVND (reference sequence). Germline trimming cut 3 bases from V and 2 bases from J; bases unmatched to any gene: 6. The CDR3 coding sequence is TGTGCCAGTAGTATTGGACAGGGGGCTCTCCCCTACGAGCAGTACTTC. Its protein is CASSIGQGALPYEQYF.

The V gene is TRBV10-3, the J gene TRBJ1-4, with 7 bases lining up with TRBD1. V lost 10 bases, J lost 7 bases, and 6 bases stayed unmatched. This CDR3 contains 12 residues. Per the germline V gene, CDR1 is ENHRY and CDR2 is SYGVKD. The CDR3 sequence: CATGQEGEKLFF. CDR3 DNA: TGTGCCACCGGACAGGAAGGTGAAAAACTGTTTTTT.

V gene TRBV5-5 combines with J gene TRBJ1-2; TRBD1 matches at 10 bases. The CDR3 is made up of 15 amino acids. The germline gives CDR1 SGHKS, CDR2 YYEKEE (reference sequence). Losses at the gene ends were 5 bases for V and 7 bases for J; bases not matched to a gene: 11. DNA of the CDR3: TGTGCCAGCAGAACAATGACAGGGGGCGCGGCTGGCTACACCTTC. As protein: CASRTMTGGAAGYTF.

The rearrangement joins TRBV7-8 to TRBJ1-4; no firm D call. This CDR3 has 14 amino acids. The germline V gene encodes CDR1 SGHVS and CDR2 FQNEAQ. Trimming took off 0 bases at V and 6 bases at J, with 8 bases between the two ends. The CDR3 loop is CASSLAWRDEKLFF. CDR3 coding DNA: TGTGCCAGCAGCTTAGCATGGAGGGATGAAAAACTGTTTTTT.

In this sample, this clone turned up a few times. The CDR3 region is CATSRGGSGNTIYF. CDR3 coding DNA: TGTGCCACCAGCAGAGGAGGGTCTGGAAACACCATATATTTT. V and J are TRBV15 and TRBJ1-3; D remains ambiguous. The ends were cut back, 1 base at V and 1 base at J, with 5 bases in the middle. This CDR3 region has 14 residues. CDR1 is LNHNV and CDR2 is YYDKDF in the germline V gene (reference sequence).

The chain joins TRBV19 to TRBJ2-3, with TRBD1 matching 7 bases. Germline V lookup: CDR1 LNHDA, CDR2 SQIVND (reference sequence). The CDR3 is 14 residues long. J gave up 1 base and V 6 bases, and 4 bases lay outside the gene matches. CDR3 amino acids: CASSYRGGTDTQYF. The CDR3 nucleotides are TGTGCCAGTAGCTACAGGGGCGGCACAGATACGCAGTATTTT.

The table lists this clone with a count of one. The rearrangement joins TRBV25-1 to TRBJ2-1, with D possibly being TRBD1 (5 bases). The CDR3 consists of 11 residues. The V end lost 7 bases, the J end lost 8 bases, and 9 bases lay between the germline ends. Germline V lookup: CDR1 MGHDK, CDR2 SYGVNS. CDR3 amino acids: CASTRVHEQFF. In nucleotides, the CDR3 is TGTGCCAGCACCAGGGTCCATGAGCAGTTCTTC.

The chain couples TRBV7-2 to TRBJ2-7; 10 bases line up with TRBD1. The CDR3 consists of 15 residues. V was clipped by 2 bases and J by 1 base; unmatched bases: 2. Per germline, CDR1 SGHTA and CDR2 FQGNSA. The CDR3 sequence: CASSLWGQGSYEQYF. The CDR3 region has the DNA TGTGCCAGCAGCTTATGGGGACAGGGGTCCTACGAGCAGTACTTC.